This TCR beta chain is from a study of control samples from healthy donors and cancer patients. Per the germline V gene, CDR1 is MNHEY and CDR2 is SVGAGI. CDR3 size: 13 residues. V lost 6 bases to trimming and J lost 2 bases; unmatched junction nucleotides: 2. TCRdb's copy holds only in-frame clones and misses some; the assay was immunoSEQ multiplex PCR. The table has 130,000 to 150,000 clones, about nine tenths seen once. Sequenced: blood. The chain combines TRBV6-5 with TRBJ2-3; 7 bases align to TRBD2. This clonotype was sampled from a man aged 25-40 years in good health. The CDR3 protein is CASRRENTDTQYF. In nucleotides, the CDR3 is TGTGCCAGCAGGCGGGAGAACACAGATACGCAGTATTTT.